These 30 T cell receptor beta chains were sequenced from one sample in a study of CD8 T cells in Susac syndrome. Random hexamers were used to reverse transcribe an amount of roughly 0.45 to 1 ug RNA. MiXCR was run by TCRdb on the immunoSEQ multiplex PCR reads, yielding one entry per CDR3 protein. The repertoire includes 90,000 to 150,000 distinct CDR3 sequences, around 92% of them detected once, and about 0.096% sits in the top ten. Sequencing used CD4+ T cells from PBMCs. Receptor source: a human donor with multiple sclerosis.

The V gene is TRBV14, the J gene TRBJ1-4; D is possibly TRBD1 (5 bases). CDR1 and CDR2 (germline): SGHDN, FVKESK. The CDR3 has 16 residues. V was cut by 0 bases and J by 3 bases, with 11 bases left in between. The CDR3 sequence: CASSQDTGAPNEKLFF. CDR3 sequence (DNA): TGTGCCAGCAGCCAAGATACCGGGGCCCCTAATGAAAAACTGTTTTTT.

This chain joins TRBV10-3 and TRBJ2-5; 8 bases line up with TRBD1. This CDR3 has 15 residues. Germline CDR1 ENHRY, CDR2 SYGVKD. V lost 6 bases, J lost 1 base, and 7 bases stayed unmatched. CDR3 DNA sequence: TGTGCCATCAGGGCGACAGGGGAGCGCCAAGAGACCCAGTACTTC. Translated, it gives CAIRATGERQETQYF.

This sequence joins TRBV6-5 and TRBJ2-7; 7 bases fit TRBD2. The CDR3 runs 14 residues. V shed 1 base, J shed 4 bases, and the junction held 4 bases outside the gene matches. Germline V CDR1 and CDR2: MNHEY, SVGAGI. The CDR3 is CASSYLPSGYEQYF. The CDR3 coding sequence is TGTGCCAGCAGTTACTTGCCTAGCGGATACGAGCAGTACTTC.

J is TRBJ1-2 and V is TRBV15; D unclear. The V end lost 3 bases, the J end lost 7 bases, and 15 bases lay between the germline ends. The germline CDR1 and CDR2 sequences are LNHNV and YYDKDF (reference sequence). This CDR3 is built from 14 residues. DNA of the CDR3: TGTGCCACCAGCAGGGTGGGCTTCCTGAGTGGCTACACCTTC. This sequence encodes CATSRVGFLSGYTF.

This chain joins TRBV30 and TRBJ1-6; D gene ambiguous. Germline values: CDR1 GTSNPN, CDR2 SVGIG (reference sequence). The CDR3 has 13 amino acids. V was clipped by 6 bases and J by 5 bases, with 11 bases between them. CDR3 in DNA: TGTGCCTGCAGACTTCTGGATAATTCACCCCTCCACTTT. Translating gives CACRLLDNSPLHF.

The chain recombines TRBV9 with TRBJ2-3, with 7 bases fitting TRBD1. The CDR3 totals 14 residues. V shed 0 bases and J 5 bases; nucleotides not matched to a gene: 3. Germline lookup yields CDR1 SGDLS and CDR2 YYNGEE. CDR3 in DNA: TGTGCCAGCAGCGTAGCTACAGGGGTAGATACGCAGTATTTT. It is translated as CASSVATGVDTQYF.

The CDR3 bases are TGCGCCAGCAGCTTGGCCGGGGGAAGAGGAGGCGAGCAGTACTTC. Translated: CASSLAGGRGGEQYF. The genes are TRBV5-1 and TRBJ2-7; possible D gene TRBD2, 6 bases. CDR1 SGHRS and CDR2 YFSETQ come from the germline V gene. This CDR3 is 15 amino acids long. V lost 0 bases to trimming and J lost 6 bases, with 16 bases between them.

The genes are TRBV27 and TRBJ1-1, with unresolved D. This CDR3 is built from 15 residues. The V end lost 2 bases, the J end lost 3 bases, and 13 bases lay between the germline ends. Looked up from germline, CDR1 is MNHEY and CDR2 is SMNVEV (reference sequence). The CDR3 region is CASSLQRSLDTEAFF. Written as DNA, the CDR3 is TGTGCCAGCAGTTTACAAAGGAGTTTGGACACTGAAGCTTTCTTT.

V gene TRBV28 combines with J gene TRBJ2-1; 15 nucleotides match TRBD2. The V segment lost 11 bases and the J segment 4 bases; nucleotides outside the gene matches: 9. CDR3 size: 16 residues. Germline V gives CDR1 MDHEN, CDR2 SYDVKM. This CDR3 is CAGSGTSGGIYNEQFF. The CDR3 nucleotides are TGTGCCGGTAGTGGGACTAGCGGGGGGATATACAATGAGCAGTTCTTC. The full variable domain, its missing parts supplied by reference TRBV28 and TRBJ2-1, is DVKVTQSSRYLVKRTGEKVFLECVQDMDHENMFWYRQDPGLGLRLIYFSYDVKMKEKGDIPEGYSVSREKKERFSLILESASTNQTSMYLCAGSGTSGGIYNEQFFGPGTRLTVL.

The chain carries TRBV12-3 or TRBV12-4 and TRBJ2-6; 10 nucleotides match TRBD1. The CDR3 covers 19 residues. The J segment lost 4 bases and the V segment lost 6 bases, leaving 15 bases of the junction unmatched. CDR3 coding DNA: TGTGCCAGCAGCCGCTTGATGGGACAGGGGTTTGCCGGGGCCAACGTCCTGACTTTC. Its translation: CASSRLMGQGFAGANVLTF.

The CDR3 sequence: CSVGGSTGELFF. CDR3 DNA: TGCAGCGTTGGGGGTAGCACCGGGGAGCTGTTTTTT. The chain is built from TRBV29-1 and TRBJ2-2; D gene uncertain. The CDR3 spans 12 residues. CDR1 is SQVTM, CDR2 ANQGSEA, per germline. Trimming took 4 bases from V and 4 from J, leaving 7 bases between them.

The chain uses TRBV20-1 and TRBJ2-7, with D uncertain. The CDR3 length is 11 residues. The germline gives CDR1 DFQATT, CDR2 SNEGSKA (reference sequence). V lost 2 bases and J 3 bases, leaving 5 bases between the germline ends. The DNA for the CDR3 is TGCAGTGCTAGACGAGACTACGAGCAGTACTTC. It yields the protein CSARRDYEQYF.

A single count supports this clonotype. The junction departs from the called germline gene at one end, perhaps through a read error. The CDR3 loop is CASRWDRTETLYF. The CDR3 DNA reads as TGTGCCAGCAGATGGGACAGAACAGAGACCCTGTACTTC. The V gene is TRBV6-2 or TRBV6-3, the J gene TRBJ2-5; 7 nucleotides agree with TRBD1. Germline-derived CDR1 and CDR2 are MNHEY and SVGEGT. CDR3 size: 13 residues.

The chain joins TRBV24-1 to TRBJ1-1, with 7 bases fitting TRBD1. V gave up 4 bases and J gave up 7 bases; unmatched junction bases: 8. The CDR3 is 14 residues long. Germline V gene sequence: CDR1 KGHDR, CDR2 SFDVKD. The CDR3 here is CATSDPDRDGEAFF. CDR3 bases: TGTGCCACCAGTGACCCCGACAGGGACGGTGAAGCTTTCTTT.

V gene TRBV4-3 combines with J gene TRBJ2-3; no clear D gene. The CDR3 contains 14 residues. The germline V gene encodes CDR1 LGHNA and CDR2 YSLEER. V was cut by 1 base and J by 7 bases, with 12 bases left in between. The CDR3 nucleotides read TGCGCCAGCAGCCAAGGCCTGGAATTAAATACGCAGTATTTT. Translation: CASSQGLELNTQYF.

The rearrangement links TRBV20-1 to TRBJ2-7; D unclear. Germline V lookup: CDR1 DFQATT, CDR2 SNEGSKA (reference sequence). The V and J ends lost 3 bases and 5 bases respectively, with 11 bases between them. The CDR3 totals 12 residues. In DNA, the CDR3 is TGCAGTGCTAGTGGCACTTTCGACGAGCAGTACTTC. Translating it yields CSASGTFDEQYF.

The chain recombines TRBV11-3 with TRBJ1-1; D remains ambiguous. The V and J ends lost 4 bases and 5 bases respectively, with 8 bases between them. The CDR3 is 12 residues long. Germline assignment: CDR1 SGHNT and CDR2 YENEEA. Here the CDR3 DNA reads TGTGCCAGCAGCTCCGACCGGACTGAAGCTTTCTTT. Translated: CASSSDRTEAFF.

CDR3 sequence: CASSYSLTGRGYEQYF. As DNA, the CDR3 is TGTGCCAGCAGTTACTCGCTGACAGGGAGGGGCTACGAGCAGTACTTC. The rearrangement joins TRBV6-5 to TRBJ2-7; D assignment may be TRBD1 or TRBD2 (7 bases each). CDR1 and CDR2 (germline): MNHEY, SVGAGI. Trimming removed 0 bases from V and 3 bases from J, with 15 bases in between. The CDR3 covers 16 residues.

The rearrangement joins TRBV2 to TRBJ1-2; D not resolved. Germline lookup yields CDR1 SNHLY and CDR2 FYNNEI. This CDR3 region has 15 residues. The V end was cut by 1 base, the J end by 7 bases, with 16 bases between. Written as DNA, the CDR3 is TGTGCCAGCAGTGAAGTAGCGGGTCGCAGTGGTGGCTACACCTTC. The encoded protein is CASSEVAGRSGGYTF.

The chain uses TRBV7-2 and TRBJ1-2, with D perhaps matching TRBD1 (5 bases). The ends were cut back, 2 bases at V and 8 bases at J, with 15 bases in the middle. In germline, CDR1 is SGHTA, CDR2 FQGNSA. The CDR3 is 14 amino acids. The CDR3, as DNA: TGTGCCAGCAGCTTACTCTGGGGAGGGGAGGGCTACACCTTC. As protein: CASSLLWGGEGYTF.

This rearrangement joins TRBV6-5 to TRBJ2-7, with D possibly matching TRBD1 (5 bases). The germline CDR1 and CDR2 sequences are MNHEY and SVGAGI. The CDR3 has 17 residues. V was clipped by 0 bases and J by 0 bases, with 15 bases between them. CDR3 amino acids: CASSYSTRPGISYEQYF. CDR3 sequence (DNA): TGTGCCAGCAGTTACTCGACTCGGCCAGGGATCTCCTACGAGCAGTACTTC.

This sequence joins TRBV29-1 and TRBJ2-1; a possible D gene is TRBD2 (5 bases). Trimming cost V 6 bases and J 8 bases, with 17 bases left between them. Germline CDR1 is SQVTM and CDR2 is ANQGSEA. This CDR3 spans 13 amino acids. The DNA of the CDR3 is TGCAGCGTCCGGGGTGGGTATCGCGATGAGCAGTTCTTC. The encoded protein is CSVRGGYRDEQFF.

The chain carries TRBV7-9 and TRBJ2-7; a possible D gene is TRBD1 (8 bases). This CDR3 spans 18 amino acids. Trimming removed 6 bases at V and 0 bases at J, with 24 bases between. CDR1 is SEHNR and CDR2 is FQNEAQ in the germline V gene (reference sequence). The CDR3 spells CASRPTGAGGWSSYEQYF. Written as DNA, the CDR3 is TGTGCCAGCAGGCCGACAGGGGCCGGGGGGTGGAGCTCCTACGAGCAGTACTTC.

In this sample, this clonotype turned up once. CDR3: CASSYSGQGIGGYTF. The CDR3 DNA reads TGTGCCAGCAGTTACTCCGGACAGGGGATAGGCGGCTACACCTTC. The rearrangement joins TRBV6-5 to TRBJ1-2; 9 bases agree with TRBD1. The CDR3 runs 15 residues. Germline V gene data show CDR1 as MNHEY and CDR2 as SVGAGI. The V segment lost 0 bases and the J segment 8 bases; nucleotides outside the gene matches: 7.

The chain has TRBV5-6 and TRBJ1-1; D is uncertain. The CDR3 is made up of 13 amino acids. Germline CDR1 is SGHDT and CDR2 is YYEEEE. V was clipped by 2 bases and J by 3 bases, with 8 bases between them. The CDR3 here is CASSFSPDTEAFF. CDR3 bases: TGTGCCAGCAGCTTTTCCCCTGACACTGAAGCTTTCTTT.

The rearrangement joins TRBV20-1 to TRBJ2-2; D gene uncertain. CDR1 is DFQATT, CDR2 SNEGSKA, per germline (reference sequence). Trimming stripped 4 bases from V and 3 bases from J, with 15 bases between. CDR3 length: 15 residues. CDR3 coding DNA: TGCAGTGCTATGTGGGGTAGTCTAGACACCGGGGAGCTGTTTTTT. This codes for CSAMWGSLDTGELFF.

The V call is TRBV2, the J call TRBJ2-5; 13 positions match TRBD2. The CDR3 length is 18 residues. CDR1 is SNHLY, CDR2 FYNNEI, per germline. The V gene end was trimmed by 6 bases and the J gene end by 5 bases; junction bases not matched to a gene: 15. The CDR3 DNA reads TGTGCCAGCAGCGCTCCGGGACTAGCGGGACCCCCGGGGGAGACCCAGTACTTC. Its translation is CASSAPGLAGPPGETQYF.

The V gene is TRBV9, the J gene TRBJ1-2, with D perhaps matching TRBD1 (5 bases). The CDR3 covers 14 residues. The ends were cut back, 1 base at V and 5 bases at J, with 12 bases in the middle. CDR1 and CDR2 (germline): SGDLS, YYNGEE. CDR3 DNA: TGTGCCAGCAGCGTACAGGGTCAGGGTTATGGCTACACCTTC. Amino acid sequence: CASSVQGQGYGYTF. Supplemented by reference TRBV9 and TRBJ1-2, the full variable domain reads DSGVTQTPKHLITATGQRVTLRCSPRSGDLSVYWYQQSLDQGLQFLIQYYNGEERAKGNILERFSAQQFPDLHSELNLSSLELGDSALYFCASSVQGQGYGYTFGSGTRLTVV.

This clonotype was counted a single time. The chain has TRBV4-1 and TRBJ1-2, with 11 bases aligning to TRBD1. This CDR3 has 16 amino acids. CDR1 and CDR2 (germline): MGHRA, YSYEKL. After removal of 3 bases from V and 6 bases from J, the junction contained 9 bases not matched to a gene. Here the CDR3 DNA reads TGCGCCAGCAGCCACCTACGGACAGGGGGCTTCGATGGCTACACCTTC. This gives the protein CASSHLRTGGFDGYTF.

The chain combines TRBV19 with TRBJ1-2; D is ambiguous. The CDR3 loop spans 12 amino acids. V dropped 6 bases and J dropped 8 bases, with 13 bases sitting between them. CDR1 and CDR2 from the germline V gene are LNHDA and SQIVND (reference sequence). CDR3 DNA sequence: TGTGCCAGTAGGTCGTTGGATTTGGGCTACACCTTC. This codes for CASRSLDLGYTF.